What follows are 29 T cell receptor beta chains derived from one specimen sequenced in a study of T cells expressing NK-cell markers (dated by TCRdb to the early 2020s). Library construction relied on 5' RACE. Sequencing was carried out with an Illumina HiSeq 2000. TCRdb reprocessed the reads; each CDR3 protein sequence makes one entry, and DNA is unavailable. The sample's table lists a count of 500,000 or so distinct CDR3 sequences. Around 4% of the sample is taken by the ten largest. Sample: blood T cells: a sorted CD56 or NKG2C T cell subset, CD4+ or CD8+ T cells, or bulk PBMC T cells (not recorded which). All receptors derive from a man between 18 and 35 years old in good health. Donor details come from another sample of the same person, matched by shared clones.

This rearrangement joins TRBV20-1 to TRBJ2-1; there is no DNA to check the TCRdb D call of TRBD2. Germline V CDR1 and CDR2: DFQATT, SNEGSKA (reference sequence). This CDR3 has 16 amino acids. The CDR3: CSAWTSGRIVHNEQFF.

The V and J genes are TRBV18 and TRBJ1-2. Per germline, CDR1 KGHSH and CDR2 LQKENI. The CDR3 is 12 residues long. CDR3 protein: CASSPSAFGYTF.

CDR3 in amino acids: CASSLVGLAGASGELFF. V and J are TRBV5-1 and TRBJ2-2; TCRdb's D call, TRBD2, is unchecked because there is no DNA. CDR3 length: 17 residues. Germline V CDR1 and CDR2: SGHRS, YFSETQ.

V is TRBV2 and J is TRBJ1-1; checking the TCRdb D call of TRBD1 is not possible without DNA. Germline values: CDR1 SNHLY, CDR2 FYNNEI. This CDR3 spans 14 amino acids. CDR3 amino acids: CASTEQGVETEAFF.

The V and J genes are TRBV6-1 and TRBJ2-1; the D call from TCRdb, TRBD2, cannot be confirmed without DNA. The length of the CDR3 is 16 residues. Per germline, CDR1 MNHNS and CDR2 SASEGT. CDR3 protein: CASRGPGTSGYNEQFF.

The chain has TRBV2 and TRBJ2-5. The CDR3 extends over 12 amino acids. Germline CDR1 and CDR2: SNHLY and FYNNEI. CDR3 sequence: CASRRSQETQYF.

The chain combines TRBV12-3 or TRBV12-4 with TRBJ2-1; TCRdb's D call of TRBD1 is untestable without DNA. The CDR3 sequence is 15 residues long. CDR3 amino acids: CASSFGGTGNNEQFF.

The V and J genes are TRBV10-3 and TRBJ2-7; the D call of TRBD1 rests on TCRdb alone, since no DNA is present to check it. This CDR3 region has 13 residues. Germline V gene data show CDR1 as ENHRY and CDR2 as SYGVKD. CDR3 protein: CAIRRTDGHEQYF.

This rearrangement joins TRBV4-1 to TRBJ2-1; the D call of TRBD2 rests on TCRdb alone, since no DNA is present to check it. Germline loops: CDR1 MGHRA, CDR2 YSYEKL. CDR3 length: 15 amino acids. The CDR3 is CASSQLAGLSNEQFF.

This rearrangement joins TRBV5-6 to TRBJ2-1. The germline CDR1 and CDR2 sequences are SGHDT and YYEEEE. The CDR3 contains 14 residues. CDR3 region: CASSHRQVLSEQFF.

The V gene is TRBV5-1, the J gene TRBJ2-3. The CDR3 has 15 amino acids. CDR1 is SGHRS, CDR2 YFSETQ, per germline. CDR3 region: CASSLQVSSTDTQYF.

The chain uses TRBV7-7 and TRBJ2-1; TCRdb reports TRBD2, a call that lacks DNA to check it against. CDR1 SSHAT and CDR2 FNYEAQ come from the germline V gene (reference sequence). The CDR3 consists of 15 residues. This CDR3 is CASSPRVADTNEQFF.

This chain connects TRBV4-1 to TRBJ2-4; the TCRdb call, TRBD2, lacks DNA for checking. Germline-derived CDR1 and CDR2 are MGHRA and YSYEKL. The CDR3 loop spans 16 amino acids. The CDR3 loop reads CASSQEPSGSSNIQYF.

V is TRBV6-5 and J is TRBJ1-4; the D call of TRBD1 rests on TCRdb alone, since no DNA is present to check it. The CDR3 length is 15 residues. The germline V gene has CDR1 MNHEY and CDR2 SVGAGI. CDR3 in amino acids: CASSWGDRTNEKLFF.

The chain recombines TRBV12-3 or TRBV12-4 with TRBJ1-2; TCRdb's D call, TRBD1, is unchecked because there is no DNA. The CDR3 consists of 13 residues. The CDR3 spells CASSSRGADGYTF.

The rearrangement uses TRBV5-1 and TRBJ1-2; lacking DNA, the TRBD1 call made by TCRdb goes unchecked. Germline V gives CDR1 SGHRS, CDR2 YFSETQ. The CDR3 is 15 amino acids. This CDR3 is CASSQTGTVNYGYTF.

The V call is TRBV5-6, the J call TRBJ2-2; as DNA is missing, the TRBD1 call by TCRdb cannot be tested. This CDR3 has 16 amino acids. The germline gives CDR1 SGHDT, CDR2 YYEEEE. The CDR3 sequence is CASSPDRGRPTGELFF.

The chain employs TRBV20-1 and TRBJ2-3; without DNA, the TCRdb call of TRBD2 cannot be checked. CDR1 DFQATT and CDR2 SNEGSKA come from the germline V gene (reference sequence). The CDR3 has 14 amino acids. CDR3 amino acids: CSARVSGRLDTQYF.

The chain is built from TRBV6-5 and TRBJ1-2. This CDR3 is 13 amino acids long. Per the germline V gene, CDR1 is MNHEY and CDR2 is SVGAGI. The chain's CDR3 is CASSYGDTHGYTF.

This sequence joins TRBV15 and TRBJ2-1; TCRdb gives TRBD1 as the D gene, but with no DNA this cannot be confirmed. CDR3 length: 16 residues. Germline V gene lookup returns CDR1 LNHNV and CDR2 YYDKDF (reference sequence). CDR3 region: CATSRGHLLNYNEQFF.

Here the CDR3 reads CSARAQQKLLGTDTQYF. The gene calls are TRBV20-1 and TRBJ2-3. Germline V lookup: CDR1 DFQATT, CDR2 SNEGSKA (reference sequence). The CDR3 has 17 amino acids.

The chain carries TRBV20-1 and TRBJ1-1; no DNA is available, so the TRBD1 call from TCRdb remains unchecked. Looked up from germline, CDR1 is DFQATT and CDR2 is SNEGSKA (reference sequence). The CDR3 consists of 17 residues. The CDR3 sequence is CSARRRQGAPLGTEAFF.

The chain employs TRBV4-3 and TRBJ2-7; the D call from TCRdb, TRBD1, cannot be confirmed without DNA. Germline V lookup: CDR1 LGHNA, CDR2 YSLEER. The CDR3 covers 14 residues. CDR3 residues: CASSPRTRGYEQYF.

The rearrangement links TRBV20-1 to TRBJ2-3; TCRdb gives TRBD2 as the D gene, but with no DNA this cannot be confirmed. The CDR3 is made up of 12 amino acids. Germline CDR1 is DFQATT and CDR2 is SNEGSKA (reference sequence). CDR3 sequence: CSAPPSSDTQYF.

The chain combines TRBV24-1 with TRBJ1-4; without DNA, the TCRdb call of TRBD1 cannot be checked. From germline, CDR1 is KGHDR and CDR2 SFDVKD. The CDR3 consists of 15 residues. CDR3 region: CATSDDSKVNEKLFF.

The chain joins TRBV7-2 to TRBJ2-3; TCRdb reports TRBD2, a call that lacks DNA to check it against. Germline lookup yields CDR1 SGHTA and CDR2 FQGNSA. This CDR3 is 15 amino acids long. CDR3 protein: CASSLREGTPDTQYF.

Here the CDR3 reads CAISTQGNSNQPQHF. The chain joins TRBV10-3 to TRBJ1-5; the TCRdb call, TRBD1, lacks DNA for checking. This CDR3 region has 15 residues. CDR1 is ENHRY, CDR2 SYGVKD, per germline.

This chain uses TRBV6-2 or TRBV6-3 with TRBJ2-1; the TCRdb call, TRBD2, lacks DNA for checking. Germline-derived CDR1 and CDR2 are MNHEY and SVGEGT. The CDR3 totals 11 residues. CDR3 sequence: CASQAGNEQFF.

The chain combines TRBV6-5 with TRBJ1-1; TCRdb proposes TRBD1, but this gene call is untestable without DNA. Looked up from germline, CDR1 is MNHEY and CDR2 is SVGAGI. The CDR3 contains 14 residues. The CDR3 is CASSYSDRGSEAFF.